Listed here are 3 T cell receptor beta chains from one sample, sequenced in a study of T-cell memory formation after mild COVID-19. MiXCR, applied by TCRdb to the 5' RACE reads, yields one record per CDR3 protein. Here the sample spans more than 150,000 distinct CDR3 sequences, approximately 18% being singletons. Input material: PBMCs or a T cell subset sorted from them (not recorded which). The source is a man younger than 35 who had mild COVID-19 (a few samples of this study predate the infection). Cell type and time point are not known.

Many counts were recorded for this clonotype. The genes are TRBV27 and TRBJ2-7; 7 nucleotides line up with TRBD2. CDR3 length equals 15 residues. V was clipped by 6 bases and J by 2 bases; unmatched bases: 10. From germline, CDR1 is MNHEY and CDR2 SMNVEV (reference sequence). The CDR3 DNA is TGTGCCAGCAGCCAATGGGGGGGTACGCCCTACGAGCAGTACTTC. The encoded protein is CASSQWGGTPYEQYF.

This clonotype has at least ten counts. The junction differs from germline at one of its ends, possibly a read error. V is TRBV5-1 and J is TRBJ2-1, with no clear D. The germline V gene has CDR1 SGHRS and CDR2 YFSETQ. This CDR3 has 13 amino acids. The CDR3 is CASSFGPDNGQFF. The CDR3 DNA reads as TGCGCCAGCAGTTTTGGGCCCGACAATGGGCAGTTCTTC.

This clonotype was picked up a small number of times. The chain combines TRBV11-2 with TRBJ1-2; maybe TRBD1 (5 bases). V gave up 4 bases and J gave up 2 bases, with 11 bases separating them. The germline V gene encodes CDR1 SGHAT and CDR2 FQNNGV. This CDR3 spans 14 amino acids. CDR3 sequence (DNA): TGTGCCAGCAGCTCCCGATCAGGGAACTATGGCTACACCTTC. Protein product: CASSSRSGNYGYTF.